This T cell receptor (beta chain) emerged from a study of persistence of HIV-infected CD4 T cells (dated by TCRdb to about 2020). In terms of the full investigation: The median time the participants had spent on suppressive ART was approximately eight years. The TCR cluster analysis across participants included about eight participants for CMV and over 5 participants for Gag. Anti-CD3/anti-CD28 stimulation activated a higher proportion of cells, with a lower memory fraction, than antigen stimulation. CMV- and HIV-1 Gag-responding CD4+ T cells were isolated from ART-treated individuals so that antigen-driven clonal expansion of HIV-1-infected cells could be examined. Apart from a couple of participants who underwent leukapheresis at a single time point, peripheral blood samples of up to about 180 mL were collected from participants at multiple time points. TCRbeta sequencing assessed the clonality of all cells in each sorted population, while proviral sequencing assessed the clonality of infected cells.

Turning to this clone: Its antigen is not yet known. Base qualities are not recorded, but no much larger clone differs from it by a single base.

What the treatment or condition label conveys for this sample: suppressive antiretroviral therapy. As a nonspecific positive control representing the CD4+ T cell repertoire, the cells were stimulated with anti-CD3/anti-CD28 magnetic beads. Sorting of responding CD4+ T cells was based on upregulation of both CD40 ligand and CD69. Participants were HIV-1-infected adults who started suppressive ART during chronic infection. For at least 4 years, the participants' plasma HIV-1 RNA had been undetectable, below 50 copies/mL. To be included, a participant needed positive CMV serology and a CD4+ T cell count above 400 cells/uL. Before stimulation, PBMCs were isolated using density centrifugation and depleted of CD8+ T cells. CD8-depleted PBMCs were stimulated for 15 to 20 hours with anti-CD28/CD49d costimulation, CD40-blocking antibody and enfuvirtide to prevent new infections. Cell sorting was performed on a Beckman Coulter MoFlo Legacy or XDP sorter, and dead cells were excluded with propidium iodide. For samples with more than one million cells, genomic DNA was extracted with the QIAamp DNA Mini Kit, and for all other samples the Quick-DNA Microprep Kit was used.

The immunoSEQ hsTCRB assay version 4, run in survey mode, was used to sequence TCRbeta repertoires from genomic DNA. For TCRbeta sequencing, genomic DNA was diluted to about 10 ng/uL, with up to about 1 ug used per sample. Processing in the source paper ran as follows. Analysis of the TCRbeta data was done in ImmunoSeq Analyzer 3.0, and diversity was computed on productive nucleotide rearrangements. Using the Immunarch R package, lower-bound TCR diversity was estimated with the improved Chao index and clonality was estimated with the Gini coefficient. Different nucleotide rearrangements encoding the same CDR3beta amino acid sequence were counted as distinct clonotypes. Differential abundance analysis found TCRbeta sequences that were significantly enriched in antigen-responding cells compared with anti-CD3/anti-CD28-activated cells. GLIPH2 clustered TCRs by predicted peptide-MHC specificity, both within individual participants and across merged participant data sets. TCRdb retrieved this table from immuneACCESS and kept in-frame rearrangements only. Not all clones are present; in checked studies, unresolved V genes account for under half, and no reason is known for the remainder. That table furnishes V, J and clone size, whereas the DNA furnished D and trimming. The table for this sample lists 40,000 to 60,000 clones; 85% to 90% of them were counted only once. The top ten hold 3.3% of the sample.

Here is what the overall study found, with its caveats: The study involved few individuals and tested only a limited range of antigens. TCRbeta richness in CMV- and Gag-responding cells was significantly lower than in anti-CD3/anti-CD28-responding cells; CMV-responding cells had higher oligoclonality than CD3/CD28-stimulated and Gag-responding cells. Bulk TCR analyses could not be limited to the rare CMV-responding cells that actually contained HIV-1 proviruses. Degenerate expanded CDR3beta sequences were enriched in antigen-responding cells, suggesting convergent selection of CD4+ responses to CMV and Gag. Within the same sorted populations, TCR oligoclonality correlated with proviral oligoclonality.

Counted from cysteine to phenylalanine, this CDR3 has 10 amino acids. Only the CDR3 portion is preserved as DNA: 30 bases, with reading frame beginning at the first base. V was cut back by 9 bases and J by 4 bases, leaving a gap of 4 bases between them. The sequencing here drew on CD4+ T cells sorted from PBMCs after approximately 19-hour stimulation, taken from a patient who received antiretroviral therapy. The cell subset or site label corresponds to: CD40L+CD69+ CD4 T cells responding to anti-CD3/anti-CD28 beads, representing the overall repertoire. The sequence came from an adult woman with HIV who was CMV-seropositive. Here the chain combines TRBV23-1 and TRBJ1-3, with the D gene too uncertain to name. TRBV23-1 qualifies as an ORF whose function is uncertain. The nucleotide sequence is TGCGCCAGGGGGGGAAACACCATATATTTT. Translation gives CARGGNTIYF.